A selection of T cell receptor beta chains follows, all from one sample in a study of cytomegalovirus exposure and HLA in healthy donors. The data were produced by immunoSEQ multiplex PCR, yet TCRdb's version contains in-frame clones alone and is incomplete. The data show roughly 280,000 clones, with around 66% seen just once and approximately 2.3% held by the top ten. The material sequenced was PBMCs. These receptors originate from a female donor in good health and CMV-seronegative. Each CDR3 is given with its conserved first and last residue. A D gene is named only where the DNA matches it firmly.

D gene,J gene,V gene,CDR3 protein
-,TRBJ2-1,TRBV14,CASSQAPAYNEQFF
TRBD1,TRBJ2-2,TRBV28,CASSLSGGFAGELFF
TRBD1,TRBJ1-3,TRBV6-5,CASSPGGSGNTIYF
TRBD2,TRBJ2-5,TRBV14,CASSSDTTSSIQYF
TRBD2,TRBJ2-3,TRBV4-2,CASAGLGGDTQYF
TRBD2,TRBJ2-1,TRBV12-5,CASQASGSENEQFF
-,TRBJ2-1,TRBV28,CASSPTGGATYNEQFF
TRBD2,TRBJ2-7,TRBV27,CASRPGLAGGGEQYF
TRBD1,TRBJ2-7,TRBV4-1,CASSQPGTGGYEQYF
-,TRBJ2-7,TRBV28,CASSFRGKSSYEQYF
-,TRBJ2-2,TRBV19,CASSIAGVAGELFF
-,TRBJ1-1,TRBV5-6,CASSSVRTEAFF
TRBD2,TRBJ2-5,TRBV6-1,CATNKAGGWETQYF
TRBD1,TRBJ1-1,TRBV5-1,CASSVEGANTEAFF
TRBD2,TRBJ2-2,TRBV5-4,CASGTSGRVGELFF
TRBD2,TRBJ2-3,TRBV7-2,CASSLRSGRALDTQYF
TRBD1,TRBJ2-1,TRBV5-6,CASSPGQGRWDNEQFF
-,TRBJ1-4,TRBV10-3,CAISADISTNEKLFF
-,TRBJ1-1,TRBV11-3,CASSLRGDEAFF
TRBD2,TRBJ2-5,TRBV5-4,CASSPLGSGKETQYF
TRBD2,TRBJ2-7,TRBV5-1,CASRSGSPYEQYF
-,TRBJ1-4,TRBV7-9,CASRSTREQEKLFF
TRBD1,TRBJ1-5,TRBV6-5,CASSYLGQQSNQPQHF
TRBD2,TRBJ2-1,TRBV7-9,CASSFRATGGRVDEQFF
TRBD2,TRBJ2-1,TRBV4-1,CASSQGGGRNEQFF
-,TRBJ2-7,TRBV4-2,CASSQDFGSSYEQYF
TRBD2,TRBJ2-7,TRBV28,CASSRSGVDSYEQYF
-,TRBJ2-4,TRBV5-1,CASSVLTGNGDIQYF
TRBD2,TRBJ2-7,TRBV10-1,CASILGGGSSYEQYF
TRBD1,TRBJ1-1,TRBV6-4,CASSDGTGGYTEAFF
-,TRBJ2-3,TRBV20-1,CSARYSDTQYF
-,TRBJ2-5,TRBV2,CASSPQGTGMETQYF
TRBD2,TRBJ2-2,TRBV9,CASSTRLAGNTGELFF
-,TRBJ2-5,TRBV29-1,CSVRVGASRGRRETQYF
-,TRBJ2-1,TRBV11-3,CASSTSRDNNEQFF
TRBD2,TRBJ2-5,TRBV30,CAFRTSQETQYF
TRBD1,TRBJ1-1,TRBV11-3,CASSQNRGWNTEAFF